This record concerns one T cell receptor beta chain sequence. The antigen is undetermined. This CDR3 has 15 residues. Unmatched junction bases numbered 10, after V lost 6 bases and J lost 5 bases. CDR1 is MNHEY and CDR2 is SMNVEV in the germline V gene (reference sequence). Together with a sample-barcoded 5' primer, a J-beta primer mix was included in a second PCR lasting about 6 to 12 cycles. One entry per CDR3 protein, called by TCRdb with MiXCR from the 5' RACE reads. The sample has about 800,000 distinct CDR3 sequences, approximately 25% seen once. This sample was taken from a study of blood T cells in healthy people across ages. Researchers collected about 9.1 milliliters of peripheral blood from every single donor. Whole-study results and caveats: Age brought a roughly linear fall in TCR beta diversity measured per million T cells.

Separately, the same data were catalogued under a study of T cells of mothers and their children.

The source of this sequence is a boy aged 5-17 years in good health. J is TRBJ2-4 and V is TRBV27, with TRBD2 matching over 7 bases. Specimen: blood. The CDR3 region is CASRGGELYENIQYF. CDR3 DNA: TGTGCCAGCAGGGGGGGGGAGCTTTATGAAAACATTCAGTACTTC.